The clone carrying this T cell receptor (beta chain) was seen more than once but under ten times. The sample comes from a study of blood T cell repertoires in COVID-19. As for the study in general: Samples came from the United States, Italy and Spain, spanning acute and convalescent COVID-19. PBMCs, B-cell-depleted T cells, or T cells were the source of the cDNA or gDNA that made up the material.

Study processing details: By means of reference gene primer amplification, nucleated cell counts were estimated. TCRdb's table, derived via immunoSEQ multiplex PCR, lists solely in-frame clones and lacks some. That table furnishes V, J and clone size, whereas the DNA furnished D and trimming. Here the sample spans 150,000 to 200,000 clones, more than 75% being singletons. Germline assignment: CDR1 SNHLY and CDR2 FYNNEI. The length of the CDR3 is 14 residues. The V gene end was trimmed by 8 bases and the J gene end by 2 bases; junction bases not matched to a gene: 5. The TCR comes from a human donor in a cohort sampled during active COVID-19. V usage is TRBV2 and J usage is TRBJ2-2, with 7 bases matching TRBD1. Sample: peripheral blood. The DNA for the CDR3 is TGTGCCAGCGGTGGACAGGCTAACACCGGGGAGCTGTTTTTT. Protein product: CASGGQANTGELFF.